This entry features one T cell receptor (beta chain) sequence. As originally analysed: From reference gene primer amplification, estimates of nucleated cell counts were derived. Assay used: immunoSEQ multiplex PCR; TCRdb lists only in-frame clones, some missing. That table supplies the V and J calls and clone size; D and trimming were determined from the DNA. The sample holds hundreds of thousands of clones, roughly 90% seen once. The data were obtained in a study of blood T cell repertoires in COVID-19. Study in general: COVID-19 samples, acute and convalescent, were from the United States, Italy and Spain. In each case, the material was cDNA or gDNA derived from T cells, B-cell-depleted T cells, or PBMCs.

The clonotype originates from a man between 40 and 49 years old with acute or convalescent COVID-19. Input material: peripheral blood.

Written as DNA, the CDR3 is TGTGCCAGCCCCCTGGTTCGACTCTACGAGCAGTACTTC. Encoded protein: CASPLVRLYEQYF. V is TRBV11-3 and J is TRBJ2-7; no clear D. Germline V gene sequence: CDR1 SGHNT, CDR2 YENEEA. The length of the CDR3 is 13 residues. V lost 8 bases, J lost 3 bases, and 14 bases lay in between.